Described below is a single T cell receptor (beta chain) sequence and its context. The data are from a study of blood T cell repertoires in COVID-19. Study details: Samples came from the United States, Italy and Spain, spanning acute and convalescent COVID-19. PBMCs, B-cell-depleted T cells, or T cells provided the cDNA or gDNA that made up the material.

As originally analysed: Nucleated cell counts were estimated from reference gene primer amplification. Method: immunoSEQ multiplex PCR; TCRdb's copy keeps in-frame clones and lacks some. V and J calls and clone size come straight from that table; D and trimming were deduced from the DNA. The table has about 80,000 clones, about 70% seen once; the top ten hold 4.5% to 6%. The length of the CDR3 is 12 residues. Germline V gene sequence: CDR1 GTSNPN, CDR2 SVGIG (reference sequence). With 2 bases removed from V and 8 bases from J, the gap between germline ends came to 10 bases. The sequencing sample was made of peripheral blood. The chain combines TRBV30 with TRBJ1-3; TRBD1 might be the D (5 bases). The source is a man aged 50-60 years with active or convalescent COVID-19. The CDR3 nucleotides read TGTGCCTGGAGTTCGACAGCGCACACCATATATTTT. It encodes CAWSSTAHTIYF.